The source of this T cell receptor beta chain is a study of cytomegalovirus exposure and HLA in healthy donors. The primer mix had 60 Vbeta and 13 Jbeta primers. Profiling relied on immunoSEQ multiplex PCR, and the TCRdb table lists in-frame clones only, not all of them. This sample contains about 140,000 clones. The germline V gene encodes CDR1 SEHNR and CDR2 FQNEAQ (reference sequence). This CDR3 region has 12 residues. Sequenced sample: PBMCs. This TCR was recovered from a woman under 30 in good health and CMV-seronegative. The chain links TRBV7-9 to TRBJ2-3; 10 bases match TRBD2. This chain's CDR3 is CASSGRSDTQYF. CDR3 nucleotide sequence: TGTGCAAGTAGCGGGAGGTCAGATACGCAGTATTTT.